Following are 18 T cell receptor beta chains from one sample sequenced in a study of PD-L1 blockade in urothelial cancer. Assay used: immunoSEQ multiplex PCR; TCRdb lists only in-frame clones, some missing. The data hold tens of thousands of clones, with more than 75% observed a single time. Sample: PBMCs, taken around atezolizumab (anti-PD-L1) treatment. The receptors were sampled from a middle-aged man with urothelial cancer.

This chain connects TRBV5-6 to TRBJ2-2; no firm D call. V shed 0 bases and J shed 6 bases, with 9 bases lying between them. The CDR3 sequence is 14 residues long. Germline-derived CDR1 and CDR2 are SGHDT and YYEEEE. CDR3 nucleotides: TGTGCCAGCAGCTTGGTGAACGGAGCCGGGGAGCTGTTTTTT. Its protein product is CASSLVNGAGELFF.

V usage is TRBV29-1 and J usage is TRBJ2-5; D may be TRBD2 (6 bases). V lost 0 bases to trimming and J lost 5 bases, with 13 bases between them. The CDR3 is made up of 14 amino acids. Germline loops: CDR1 SQVTM, CDR2 ANQGSEA. The CDR3 region is CSVEDRLDRETQYF. In DNA, the CDR3 is TGCAGCGTTGAAGATCGACTAGATCGGGAGACCCAGTACTTC.

CDR3 protein: CAISETGQGTEAFF. The CDR3 region has the DNA TGTGCCATCAGTGAGACTGGGCAGGGCACTGAAGCTTTCTTT. The chain has TRBV10-3 and TRBJ1-1, with D possibly TRBD1 on 5 matching bases. V lost 2 bases and J 4 bases, leaving 11 bases between the germline ends. CDR3 size: 14 residues. The V gene's germline CDR1 is ENHRY and CDR2 SYGVKD.

The V call is TRBV6-5, the J call TRBJ2-5; 8 positions agree with TRBD2. Trimming at V came to 7 bases and at J to 6 bases, leaving 7 bases not matched to a gene. Per the germline V gene, CDR1 is MNHEY and CDR2 is SVGAGI. The CDR3 consists of 13 residues. CDR3 nucleotides: TGTGCCAGCACCGGACTAGCCGGGCAGACCCAGTACTTC. Amino acid sequence: CASTGLAGQTQYF.

This chain uses TRBV25-1 with TRBJ2-6; D possibly corresponds to TRBD2 (5 bases). The CDR3 is 17 residues long. V shed 0 bases and J shed 3 bases, with 12 bases lying between them. CDR1 is MGHDK, CDR2 SYGVNS, per germline. CDR3 DNA: TGTGCCAGCAGTGAATACCCGGGGAATATTGGGGCCAACGTCCTGACTTTC. Residues: CASSEYPGNIGANVLTF.

V is TRBV5-6 and J is TRBJ2-7; D may be TRBD1 (6 bases). The CDR3 loop spans 11 amino acids. V lost 3 bases and J lost 6, with 7 bases in between. Germline loops: CDR1 SGHDT, CDR2 YYEEEE. The CDR3 protein is CASSSGVEQYF. CDR3 nucleotides: TGTGCCAGCAGCTCAGGGGTCGAGCAGTACTTC.

V and J are TRBV28 and TRBJ2-7, with 7 bases that match TRBD2. CDR3 size: 15 residues. Germline CDR1 and CDR2: MDHEN and SYDVKM. V dropped 4 bases and J dropped 1; count of bases not matched to a gene: 7. This CDR3 is CASSSLSGTSYEQYF. The CDR3, as DNA: TGTGCCAGCAGTTCCCTGAGCGGGACTTCCTACGAGCAGTACTTC.

V is TRBV6-6 and J is TRBJ2-7; weak D call: TRBD2 (6 bases). Between the trimmed V and J ends, which lost 6 bases and 2 bases, there was a span of 17 bases. CDR3 length: 15 residues. From germline, CDR1 is MNHNY and CDR2 SVGAGI (reference sequence). The CDR3 sequence is CASSFGLRATYEQYF. CDR3 coding DNA: TGTGCCAGCAGCTTCGGACTAAGAGCGACCTACGAGCAGTACTTC.

This clone was counted between two and nine times. This sequence joins TRBV19 and TRBJ1-2; D gene ambiguous. Trimming cost V 3 bases and J 2 bases, with 10 bases left between them. The CDR3 length is 14 residues. The V gene's germline CDR1 is LNHDA and CDR2 SQIVND (reference sequence). CDR3 bases: TGTGCCAGTAGTATCCCGGGGTTAAACTATGGCTACACCTTC. Its protein is CASSIPGLNYGYTF.

This rearrangement joins TRBV19 to TRBJ2-3; 11 bases match TRBD1. The germline V gene has CDR1 LNHDA and CDR2 SQIVND (reference sequence). This CDR3 region has 14 residues. The J segment lost 3 bases and the V segment lost 6 bases, leaving 2 bases of the junction unmatched. The CDR3: CASRRDRGTDTQYF. CDR3 nucleotides: TGTGCCAGTAGACGGGACAGGGGGACAGATACGCAGTATTTT.

This chain uses TRBV5-6 with TRBJ2-1, with 8 bases fitting TRBD2. Germline V CDR1 and CDR2: SGHDT, YYEEEE. CDR3 size: 15 residues. J lost 2 bases, V lost 1 base, and 2 bases had no gene match. CDR3 amino acids: CASSLRGGAYNEQFF. The CDR3 coding sequence is TGTGCCAGCAGCTTGCGGGGGGGCGCCTACAATGAGCAGTTCTTC.

The V call is TRBV6-5, the J call TRBJ2-7, with 9 bases identical to TRBD2. Per germline, CDR1 MNHEY and CDR2 SVGAGI. This CDR3 is built from 14 residues. Unmatched junction bases numbered 4, after V lost 0 bases and J lost 7 bases. The CDR3 sequence: CASSYSNLAGEQYF. CDR3 DNA: TGTGCCAGCAGTTACTCGAATCTAGCGGGGGAGCAGTACTTC.

This clone was recorded once. V gene TRBV7-9 combines with J gene TRBJ2-1, with D unresolved. The germline gives CDR1 SEHNR, CDR2 FQNEAQ (reference sequence). Between the trimmed V and J ends, which lost 1 base and 3 bases, there was a span of 4 bases. This CDR3 has 13 residues. CDR3 region: CASSLDYYNEQFF. The CDR3 DNA follows: TGTGCCAGCAGCTTAGACTACTACAATGAGCAGTTCTTC.

V gene TRBV6-1 combines with J gene TRBJ2-1; 8 bases fit TRBD1. V was clipped by 10 bases and J by 3 bases; unmatched bases: 11. Germline V gives CDR1 MNHNS, CDR2 SASEGT. The CDR3 runs 15 residues. The CDR3 region has the DNA TGTGCCACCTGGCGAGGAACAGGGGGCTACAATGAGCAGTTCTTC. Translated, it gives CATWRGTGGYNEQFF.

The count of this clone is one. The V and J genes are TRBV6-1 and TRBJ1-1, with D hard to call. V lost 4 bases and J lost 0, with 9 bases in between. This CDR3 has 14 residues. The germline V gene encodes CDR1 MNHNS and CDR2 SASEGT. The CDR3 spells CASSALAMNTEAFF. CDR3 in DNA: TGTGCCAGCAGTGCCTTGGCCATGAACACTGAAGCTTTCTTT.

The rearrangement uses TRBV6-5 and TRBJ2-3; 9 positions agree with TRBD2. CDR1 and CDR2 from the germline V gene are MNHEY and SVGAGI. Trimming took 3 bases from V and 4 from J; bases not matched to a gene: 5. The length of the CDR3 is 15 residues. The CDR3, as DNA: TGTGCCAGCAGTTATGTAGCGGGAGTGGCAGATACGCAGTATTTT. Amino acids: CASSYVAGVADTQYF.

V usage is TRBV15 and J usage is TRBJ2-1, with 7 bases aligning to TRBD2. Germline trimming cut 0 bases from V and 7 bases from J; bases unmatched to any gene: 12. The V gene's germline CDR1 is LNHNV and CDR2 YYDKDF (reference sequence). This CDR3 contains 17 residues. In DNA form, the CDR3 reads TGTGCCACCAGCAGAGATCAGTTGGGACTACAATCAAATGAGCAGTTCTTC. Translation: CATSRDQLGLQSNEQFF.

The chain links TRBV5-6 to TRBJ1-5; 7 nucleotides line up with TRBD1. This CDR3 comprises 14 residues. V lost 0 bases, J lost 7 bases, and 4 bases stayed unmatched. Germline V gives CDR1 SGHDT, CDR2 YYEEEE. CDR3 sequence reads: CASSLGQGDQPQHF. The CDR3 nucleotides are TGTGCCAGCAGCTTGGGTCAGGGGGACCAGCCCCAGCATTTT.